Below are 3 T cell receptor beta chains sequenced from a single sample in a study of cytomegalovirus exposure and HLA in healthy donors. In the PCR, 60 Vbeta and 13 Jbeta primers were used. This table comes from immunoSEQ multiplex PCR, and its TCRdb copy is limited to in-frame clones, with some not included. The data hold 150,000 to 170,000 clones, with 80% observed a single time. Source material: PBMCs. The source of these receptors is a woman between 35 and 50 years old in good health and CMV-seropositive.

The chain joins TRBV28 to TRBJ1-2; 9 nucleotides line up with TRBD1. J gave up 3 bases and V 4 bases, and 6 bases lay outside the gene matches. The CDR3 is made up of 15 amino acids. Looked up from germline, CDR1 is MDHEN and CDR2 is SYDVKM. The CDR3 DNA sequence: TGTGCCAGCAGTTCCTCGACAGGGGGGGACTATGGCTACACCTTC. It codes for CASSSSTGGDYGYTF.

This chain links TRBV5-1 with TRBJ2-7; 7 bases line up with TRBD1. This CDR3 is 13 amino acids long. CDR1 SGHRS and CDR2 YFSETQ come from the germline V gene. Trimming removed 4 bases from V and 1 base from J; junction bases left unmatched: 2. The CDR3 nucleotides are TGCGCCAGCAGCAAGGGACAGTCCTACGAGCAGTACTTC. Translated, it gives CASSKGQSYEQYF.

The CDR3 loop reads CASSPAPGYEQYF. DNA of the CDR3: TGTGCCAGTAGCCCCGCCCCGGGCTACGAGCAGTACTTC. The chain uses TRBV19 and TRBJ2-7; D unclear. This CDR3 spans 13 amino acids. V lost 6 bases and J 3 bases, leaving 12 bases between the germline ends. Germline values: CDR1 LNHDA, CDR2 SQIVND (reference sequence).